Listed here are 32 T cell receptor beta chains from one sample, sequenced in a study of cytomegalovirus exposure and HLA in healthy donors. The PCR employed 60 Vbeta primers together with 13 Jbeta primers. Some clones are missing from TCRdb's copy, which holds only in-frame ones; the method was immunoSEQ multiplex PCR. The table shows around 150,000 clones, with just under 90% occurring only once. Material: PBMCs. All receptors come from a woman aged 25 to 39 in good health and CMV-seronegative.

The chain has TRBV7-8 and TRBJ1-5, with D possibly being TRBD1 (5 bases). Germline V gene data show CDR1 as SGHVS and CDR2 as FQNEAQ. The CDR3 is 16 amino acids. V was clipped by 5 bases and J by 3 bases, with 17 bases between them. For the CDR3, the DNA is TGTGCCAGCAGCCCTTGGAGCAGGGAAATCAATCAGCCCCAGCATTTT. Protein product: CASSPWSREINQPQHF.

This clone has just a few counts. This rearrangement joins TRBV5-4 to TRBJ2-7, with no clear D. This CDR3 has 15 amino acids. Germline V gene sequence: CDR1 SGHNT, CDR2 YYREEE (reference sequence). The V end was cut by 0 bases, the J end by 2 bases, with 12 bases between. The CDR3 is CASSLGALLPYEQYF. The CDR3 coding sequence is TGTGCCAGCAGCTTGGGGGCCTTACTTCCCTACGAGCAGTACTTC.

This chain connects TRBV11-1 to TRBJ2-1; 8 bases fit TRBD2. This CDR3 is built from 16 residues. CDR1 and CDR2 (germline): SGHAT, FQDESV (reference sequence). Germline trimming cut 5 bases from V and 4 bases from J; bases unmatched to any gene: 10. The CDR3 DNA is TGTGCCAGCAGCCGAAACGGGGGGGGACGGTACAATGAGCAGTTCTTC. Amino acid sequence: CASSRNGGGRYNEQFF.

The J gene is TRBJ2-3, the V gene TRBV6-1, with D possibly matching TRBD2 (5 bases). The germline gives CDR1 MNHNS, CDR2 SASEGT. The length of the CDR3 is 15 residues. V lost 6 bases to trimming and J lost 6 bases, with 19 bases between them. CDR3 sequence: CASSSTAASLDTQYF. In nucleotides, the CDR3 is TGTGCCAGCAGCTCCACAGCGGCCTCCCTTGATACGCAGTATTTT.

This clone appeared a few times. V and J are TRBV11-2 and TRBJ2-1; tentative D call: TRBD2 (6 bases). CDR3 size: 14 residues. V gave up 4 bases and J gave up 3 bases, with 10 bases separating them. Germline V gene sequence: CDR1 SGHAT, CDR2 FQNNGV. The CDR3 spells CASSYRGNYNEQFF. The CDR3 DNA follows: TGTGCCAGCAGCTATCGGGGGAACTACAATGAGCAGTTCTTC.

Regarding this clone: The sample contains more than one DNA sequence encoding this CDR3. The chain carries TRBV7-2 and TRBJ2-1; D is perhaps TRBD1 (6 bases). V lost 6 bases, J lost 4 bases, and 10 bases lay in between. CDR3 length equals 13 residues. Per the germline V gene, CDR1 is SGHTA and CDR2 is FQGNSA. CDR3 nucleotides: TGTGCCAGCAGTTTGGACAGATACAATGAGCAGTTCTTC. Its translation: CASSLDRYNEQFF.

The chain employs TRBV7-2 and TRBJ2-1; TRBD2 matches 9 bases. The CDR3 covers 15 residues. Germline V gene lookup returns CDR1 SGHTA and CDR2 FQGNSA. V trimming: 5 bases; J trimming: 4 bases; junction bases outside the gene matches: 6. CDR3 DNA: TGTGCCAGCAGCCCCCGGGGACTAGCATACAATGAGCAGTTCTTC. Encoded protein: CASSPRGLAYNEQFF.

The chain carries TRBV6-1 and TRBJ2-7; 14 nucleotides align to TRBD2. CDR3 length equals 18 residues. The V gene's germline CDR1 is MNHNS and CDR2 SASEGT. V was pared by 2 bases and J by 3 bases, with 9 bases of the junction left unmatched. The CDR3 loop is CASSESPGGLAGDYEQYF. Written as DNA, the CDR3 is TGTGCCAGCAGTGAAAGTCCCGGGGGACTAGCGGGAGACTACGAGCAGTACTTC.

This clone was seen once. The chain combines TRBV18 with TRBJ2-7, with D maybe TRBD1 (5 bases). From germline, CDR1 is KGHSH and CDR2 LQKENI. The CDR3 is made up of 17 amino acids. Trimming removed 1 base at V and 0 bases at J, with 16 bases between. The CDR3 DNA is TGTGCCAGCTCACCACGTGATTTAGGGGCGAGCTCCTACGAGCAGTACTTC. Its translation: CASSPRDLGASSYEQYF.

V usage is TRBV13 and J usage is TRBJ1-3, with D possibly being TRBD1 (6 bases). In germline, CDR1 is PRHDT, CDR2 FYEKMQ (reference sequence). CDR3 size: 17 residues. Trimming stripped 1 base from V and 0 bases from J, with 13 bases between. CDR3: CASSLEAGAGSGNTIYF. For the CDR3, the DNA is TGTGCCAGCAGCTTAGAGGCAGGGGCCGGCTCTGGAAACACCATATATTTT.

The chain employs TRBV29-1 and TRBJ1-1; D not resolved. The CDR3 extends over 11 amino acids. Deletions cut 5 bases from V and 11 bases from J, with 15 bases between. CDR1 and CDR2 (germline): SQVTM, ANQGSEA. CDR3 loop: CSVLGGDRAFF. In DNA form, the CDR3 reads TGCAGCGTTCTGGGAGGAGATCGGGCTTTCTTT.

The chain carries TRBV15 and TRBJ2-5; 12 positions agree with TRBD2. Per germline, CDR1 LNHNV and CDR2 YYDKDF (reference sequence). The CDR3 contains 16 residues. V trimming: 3 bases; J trimming: 2 bases; junction bases outside the gene matches: 4. The CDR3 bases are TGTGCCACCAGCAGGACGCTAGCGGGGGGGCAAGAGACCCAGTACTTC. This sequence encodes CATSRTLAGGQETQYF.

V and J are TRBV29-1 and TRBJ2-1; D not certain. Germline V gene sequence: CDR1 SQVTM, CDR2 ANQGSEA. Trimming took off 6 bases at V and 6 bases at J, with 12 bases between the two ends. The CDR3 covers 12 residues. CDR3 in amino acids: CSVGPTGNEQFF. The CDR3 coding sequence is TGCAGCGTGGGCCCAACCGGCAATGAGCAGTTCTTC.

This chain connects TRBV5-4 to TRBJ2-3, with D possibly matching TRBD2 (5 bases). With 2 bases removed from V and 3 bases from J, the gap between germline ends came to 7 bases. Germline CDR1 is SGHNT and CDR2 is YYREEE (reference sequence). CDR3 size: 13 residues. The CDR3 loop is CASSLEGTDTQYF. CDR3 sequence (DNA): TGTGCCAGCAGCTTAGAGGGAACAGATACGCAGTATTTT.

The gene calls are TRBV28 and TRBJ2-7; 12 bases are shared with TRBD1. This CDR3 has 16 amino acids. CDR1 is MDHEN, CDR2 SYDVKM, per germline. Trimming cost V 5 bases and J 8 bases; bases outside gene matches: 13. As DNA, the CDR3 is TGTGCCAGCAGTCCTCGGCCGGGACAGGGGGCCTATAAGCAGTACTTC. Amino acids: CASSPRPGQGAYKQYF. Drawing the rest from reference TRBV28 and TRBJ2-7, the complete variable domain is DVKVTQSSRYLVKRTGEKVFLECVQDMDHENMFWYRQDPGLGLRLIYFSYDVKMKEKGDIPEGYSVSREKKERFSLILESASTNQTSMYLCASSPRPGQGAYKQYFGPGTRLTVT.

The chain's CDR3 is CASSPGQLNTEAFF. Here the CDR3 DNA reads TGTGCCAGCAGCCCCGGACAGCTGAACACTGAAGCTTTCTTT. The chain combines TRBV28 with TRBJ1-1; the D gene is possibly TRBD1 (6 bases). This CDR3 has 14 amino acids. Germline-derived CDR1 and CDR2 are MDHEN and SYDVKM. V lost 6 bases to trimming and J lost 0 bases, with 11 bases between them.

The V call is TRBV5-6, the J call TRBJ2-1, with D tentatively TRBD1 (5 bases). The V end was cut by 0 bases, the J end by 0 bases, with 7 bases between. The CDR3 consists of 15 residues. Germline V gene sequence: CDR1 SGHDT, CDR2 YYEEEE. The CDR3 loop reads CASSLAGNSYNEQFF. For the CDR3, the DNA is TGTGCCAGCAGCTTGGCAGGGAACTCCTACAATGAGCAGTTCTTC.

The chain links TRBV5-1 to TRBJ2-1, with 7 bases lining up with TRBD2. Germline V gene data show CDR1 as SGHRS and CDR2 as YFSETQ. The CDR3 is made up of 16 amino acids. V lost 0 bases to trimming and J lost 4 bases; unmatched junction nucleotides: 7. The CDR3 protein is CASSLEAGDRYNEQFF. CDR3 DNA sequence: TGCGCCAGCAGCTTGGAGGCGGGAGATAGGTACAATGAGCAGTTCTTC.

V usage is TRBV7-3 and J usage is TRBJ2-3; 11 nucleotides align to TRBD2. V was clipped by 3 bases and J by 9 bases; unmatched bases: 5. Germline CDR1 reads SGHTA; CDR2 reads FQGTGA. The CDR3 sequence is 14 residues long. The CDR3 loop is CASSFSGRAGTQYF. The CDR3 bases are TGTGCCAGCAGCTTTAGCGGGAGGGCCGGGACGCAGTATTTT.

The V call is TRBV7-6, the J call TRBJ2-1; maybe TRBD2 (5 bases). The CDR3 length is 13 residues. Trimming took off 5 bases at V and 8 bases at J, with 13 bases between the two ends. Germline V gene sequence: CDR1 SGHVS, CDR2 FNYEAQ. Written as DNA, the CDR3 is TGTGCCAGCAGCCGTAGCGAGTGGGATGAGCAGTTCTTC. This gives the protein CASSRSEWDEQFF.

As for this clone: Germline is not matched at one junction end, which may reflect a read error. The chain links TRBV7-9 to TRBJ2-7; 7 bases fit TRBD1. The CDR3 spans 14 residues. The germline CDR1 and CDR2 sequences are SEHNR and FQNEAQ (reference sequence). The CDR3 DNA reads as TGTTCCAGCACCCCCTCGGGGACAGTCTACGAGCAGTACTTC. Translation gives CSSTPSGTVYEQYF. The full variable domain, its missing parts supplied by reference TRBV7-9 and TRBJ2-7, is DTGVSQNPRHKITKRGQNVTFRCDPISEHNRLYWYRQTLGQGPEFLTYFQNEAQLEKSRLLSDRFSAERPKGSFSTLEIQRTEQGDSAMYLCSSTPSGTVYEQYFGPGTRLTVT.

V is TRBV28 and J is TRBJ1-1, with 9 positions matching TRBD1. The germline gives CDR1 MDHEN, CDR2 SYDVKM. V shed 4 bases and J 1 base; nucleotides not matched to a gene: 7. CDR3 length: 16 amino acids. The CDR3, as DNA: TGTGCCAGCAGTTCTCCGGGACAGGGTGGGAACACTGAAGCTTTCTTT. Translated, it gives CASSSPGQGGNTEAFF.

The gene calls are TRBV11-2 and TRBJ2-7; the D gene is possibly TRBD2 (5 bases). The V gene lost 5 bases and the J gene lost 2 bases, with 13 bases spanning the gap. CDR1 and CDR2 from the germline V gene are SGHAT and FQNNGV. The length of the CDR3 is 14 residues. CDR3 bases: TGTGCCAGCAGCACGGGGAGCGGTGCCTACGAGCAGTACTTC. The encoded protein is CASSTGSGAYEQYF.

The V gene is TRBV2, the J gene TRBJ2-7; TRBD2 matches at 7 bases. Germline V gene lookup returns CDR1 SNHLY and CDR2 FYNNEI. The CDR3 runs 17 residues. J lost 0 bases, V lost 3 bases, and 11 bases had no gene match. CDR3 sequence: CASSDPGGSANSYEQYF. The CDR3 coding sequence is TGTGCCAGCAGTGACCCGGGGGGTAGCGCCAACTCCTACGAGCAGTACTTC.

The gene calls are TRBV7-3 and TRBJ2-1; a weak D match, TRBD2 (5 bases). Per the germline V gene, CDR1 is SGHTA and CDR2 is FQGTGA. This CDR3 region has 15 residues. V dropped 0 bases and J dropped 2 bases, with 8 bases sitting between them. The CDR3 spells CASSLTGVAYNEQFF. The CDR3 DNA reads as TGTGCCAGCAGCTTAACGGGAGTTGCCTACAATGAGCAGTTCTTC.

The chain carries TRBV6-1 and TRBJ1-2, with D perhaps matching TRBD1 (6 bases). V gave up 0 bases and J gave up 6 bases, with 11 bases separating them. Germline V gene lookup returns CDR1 MNHNS and CDR2 SASEGT. There are 14 residues in the CDR3. CDR3 in DNA: TGTGCCAGCAGTGAAGCCTTGACAGGTGATGGCTACACCTTC. As protein: CASSEALTGDGYTF.

This chain uses TRBV5-1 with TRBJ1-1; 10 bases are a match to TRBD1. The CDR3 runs to 18 residues. Germline CDR1 reads SGHRS; CDR2 reads YFSETQ. V gave up 0 bases and J gave up 5 bases; unmatched junction bases: 13. The CDR3 loop reads CASSLEPGTGATGTEAFF. In nucleotides, the CDR3 is TGCGCCAGCAGCTTGGAGCCAGGGACAGGGGCCACCGGGACTGAAGCTTTCTTT.

CDR3 protein: CASSPTRDTSNYGYTF. In DNA, the CDR3 is TGTGCCAGCAGTCCCACCCGGGACACCTCTAACTATGGCTACACCTTC. The rearrangement uses TRBV27 and TRBJ1-2; tentative D call: TRBD1 (6 bases). The V end was cut by 5 bases, the J end by 0 bases, with 16 bases between. The CDR3 is made up of 16 amino acids. Germline CDR1 is MNHEY and CDR2 is SMNVEV (reference sequence).

The chain carries TRBV10-1 and TRBJ2-2; D is possibly TRBD2 (7 bases). The V gene's germline CDR1 is WNHNN and CDR2 SYGVQD (reference sequence). Deletions cut 6 bases from V and 4 bases from J, with 12 bases between. This CDR3 is 14 amino acids long. CDR3 sequence reads: CASSGGRSTGELFF. CDR3 bases: TGCGCCAGCAGCGGGGGGCGGAGCACCGGGGAGCTGTTTTTT.

The rearrangement uses TRBV6-1 and TRBJ2-3, with a possible D match to TRBD1 (7 bases). The CDR3 is made up of 17 amino acids. The germline CDR1 and CDR2 sequences are MNHNS and SASEGT. The V gene lost 3 bases and the J gene lost 2 bases, with 18 bases spanning the gap. The CDR3: CASSEGGQSSFTDTQYF. Written as DNA, the CDR3 is TGTGCCAGCAGTGAGGGGGGACAGTCTTCTTTCACAGATACGCAGTATTTT.

The rearrangement uses TRBV2 and TRBJ2-1; 11 nucleotides agree with TRBD2. This CDR3 has 15 amino acids. Germline loops: CDR1 SNHLY, CDR2 FYNNEI. The ends lost 5 bases at V and 7 bases at J; junction bases unmatched: 7. In nucleotides, the CDR3 is TGTGCCAGCAGTCTGACTAGCGGGAAAACAAATGAGCAGTTCTTC. Translated, it gives CASSLTSGKTNEQFF. The whole variable domain, remainder taken from reference TRBV2 and TRBJ2-1, is EPEVTQTPSHQVTQMGQEVILRCVPISNHLYFYWYRQILGQKVEFLVSFYNNEISEKSEIFDDQFSVERPDGSNFTLKIRSTKLEDSAMYFCASSLTSGKTNEQFFGPGTRLTVL.

The chain has TRBV5-4 and TRBJ1-2; no firm D call. V was cut by 4 bases and J by 7 bases, with 26 bases left in between. CDR3 length: 17 amino acids. The germline V gene has CDR1 SGHNT and CDR2 YYREEE (reference sequence). The DNA for the CDR3 is TGTGCCAGCAGCCGCAAGGGCCAGCAGGTCCGGGGTAGTGGCTACACCTTC. The encoded protein is CASSRKGQQVRGSGYTF.